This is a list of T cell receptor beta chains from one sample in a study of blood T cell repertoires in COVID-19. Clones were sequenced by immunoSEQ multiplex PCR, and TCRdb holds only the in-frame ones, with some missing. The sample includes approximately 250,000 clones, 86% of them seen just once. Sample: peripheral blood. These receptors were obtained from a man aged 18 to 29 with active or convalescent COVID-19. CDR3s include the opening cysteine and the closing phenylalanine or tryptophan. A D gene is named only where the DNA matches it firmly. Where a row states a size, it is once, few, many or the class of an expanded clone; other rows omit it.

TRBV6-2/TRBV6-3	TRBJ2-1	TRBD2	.	TGTGCCAGCAGTTACGGTTCGGGACTAGCATTTTCCAATGAGCAGTTCTTC	CASSYGSGLAFSNEQFF
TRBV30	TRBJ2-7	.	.	TGTGCCTGGACTAACCTCTACGAGCAGTACTTC	CAWTNLYEQYF
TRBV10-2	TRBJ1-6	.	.	TGCGCCAGCAGTGAGGTGGGGGCGAATTCACCCCTCCACTTT	CASSEVGANSPLHF
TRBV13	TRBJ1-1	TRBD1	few	TGTGCCAGCAGCTCAGAGGACAGGAGTGAAGCTTTCTTT	CASSSEDRSEAFF
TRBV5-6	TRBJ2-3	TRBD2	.	TGTGCCAGCAGCCAAGGGACTAGCGGTTACACAGATACGCAGTATTTT	CASSQGTSGYTDTQYF
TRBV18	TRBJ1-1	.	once	TGTGCCAGCTCAGTCGGAGAGAACACTGAAGCTTTCTTT	CASSVGENTEAFF
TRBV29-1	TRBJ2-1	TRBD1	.	TGCAGCGTTGGGGGCAAGGGACAGGGCATGGACAATGAGCAGTTCTTC	CSVGGKGQGMDNEQFF
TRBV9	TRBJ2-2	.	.	TGTGCCAGCAGCGCCTCCAAGGACAGCCTATCGAACGGGGAGCTGTTTTTT	CASSASKDSLSNGELFF
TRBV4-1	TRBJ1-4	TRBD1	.	TGCGCCAGCAGCCACCGGACGACAGGGATTGAGGAAAAACTGTTTTTT	CASSHRTTGIEEKLFF
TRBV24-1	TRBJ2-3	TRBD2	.	TGTGCCACCAGTGATTTCGCTAGCGGGGCCACAGATACGCAGTATTTT	CATSDFASGATDTQYF
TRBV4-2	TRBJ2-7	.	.	TGTGCCAGCAGCCAAGATTGGCTCGACTACGAGCAGTACTTC	CASSQDWLDYEQYF
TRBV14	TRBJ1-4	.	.	TGTGCCAGCAGCCACATCGCGTCGGATGAAAAACTGTTTTTT	CASSHIASDEKLFF
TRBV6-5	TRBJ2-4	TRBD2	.	TGTGCCAGCAGGCAGGGACTAGCGGGTGCGGGCATTCAGTACTTC	CASRQGLAGAGIQYF
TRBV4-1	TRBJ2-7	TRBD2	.	TGCGCCAGCAGCCAAGATAGGGCGGGAGTTAAGTACGAGCAGTACTTC	CASSQDRAGVKYEQYF
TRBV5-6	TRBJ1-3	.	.	TGTGCCAGCAGCTTGGTCAGGGGTCCTGGAAACACCATATATTTT	CASSLVRGPGNTIYF
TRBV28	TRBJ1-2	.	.	TGTGCCAGCAGGCCCGGAGGATCCTATGGCTACACCTTC	CASRPGGSYGYTF
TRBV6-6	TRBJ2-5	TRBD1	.	TGTGCCAGCAGGGACAGGGAATCCACCCAGTACTTC	CASRDRESTQYF
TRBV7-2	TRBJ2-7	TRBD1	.	TGTGCCAGCAGCCTGACGGGACAGGGAGGCAACGAGCAGTACTTC	CASSLTGQGGNEQYF
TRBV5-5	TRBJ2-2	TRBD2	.	TGTGCCAGCAGCTTGCGGGGGGGTTCGAACACCGGGGAGCTGTTTTTT	CASSLRGGSNTGELFF
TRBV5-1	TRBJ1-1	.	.	TGCGCCAGCAGCTTAACAGATCTATGGGAAGCTTTCTTT	CASSLTDLWEAFF